This T cell receptor beta chain was captured in a study of blood T cell repertoires in COVID-19. About the research overall: Sample material is recorded as cDNA or gDNA derived from T cells, B-cell-depleted T cells, or PBMCs.

The CDR3 loop spans 15 amino acids. V dropped 0 bases and J dropped 5; count of bases not matched to a gene: 2. Germline V gene lookup returns CDR1 SGHRS and CDR2 YFSETQ. This clone appeared a single time. As handled by the study authors: Amplification of reference gene primers was used by the study to estimate nucleated cell counts. Using immunoSEQ multiplex PCR, the repertoire was profiled, and TCRdb retains in-frame clones only, with some absent. That table gives V, J and clone size, and the DNA gave D and trimming. The sample carries over 450,000 clones, approximately 91% recorded once. The chain carries TRBV5-1 and TRBJ2-2, with TRBD2 identical over 9 bases. Sample: peripheral blood. This TCR came from a woman aged 45-59 years with COVID-19, enrolled during active disease. CDR3 bases: TGCGCCAGCAGCTTGGCTAGCGGGGTAACCGGGGAGCTGTTTTTT. This codes for CASSLASGVTGELFF.